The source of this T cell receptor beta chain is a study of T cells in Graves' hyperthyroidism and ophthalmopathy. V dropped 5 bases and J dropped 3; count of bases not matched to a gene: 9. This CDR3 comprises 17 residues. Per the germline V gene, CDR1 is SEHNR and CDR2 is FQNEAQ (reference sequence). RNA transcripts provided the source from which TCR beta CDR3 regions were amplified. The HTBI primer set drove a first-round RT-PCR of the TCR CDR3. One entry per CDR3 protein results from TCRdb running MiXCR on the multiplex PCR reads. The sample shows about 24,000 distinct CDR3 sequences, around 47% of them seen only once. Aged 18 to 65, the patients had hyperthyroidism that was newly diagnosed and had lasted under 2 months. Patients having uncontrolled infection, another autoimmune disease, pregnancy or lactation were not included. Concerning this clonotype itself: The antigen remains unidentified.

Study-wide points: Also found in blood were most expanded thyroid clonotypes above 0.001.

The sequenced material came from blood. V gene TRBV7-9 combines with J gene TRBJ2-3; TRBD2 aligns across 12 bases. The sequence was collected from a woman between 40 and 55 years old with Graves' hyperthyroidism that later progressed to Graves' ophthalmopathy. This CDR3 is CASSAPTSGRGTDTQYF. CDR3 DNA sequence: TGTGCCAGCAGCGCCCCGACTAGCGGGAGAGGGACAGATACGCAGTATTTT.